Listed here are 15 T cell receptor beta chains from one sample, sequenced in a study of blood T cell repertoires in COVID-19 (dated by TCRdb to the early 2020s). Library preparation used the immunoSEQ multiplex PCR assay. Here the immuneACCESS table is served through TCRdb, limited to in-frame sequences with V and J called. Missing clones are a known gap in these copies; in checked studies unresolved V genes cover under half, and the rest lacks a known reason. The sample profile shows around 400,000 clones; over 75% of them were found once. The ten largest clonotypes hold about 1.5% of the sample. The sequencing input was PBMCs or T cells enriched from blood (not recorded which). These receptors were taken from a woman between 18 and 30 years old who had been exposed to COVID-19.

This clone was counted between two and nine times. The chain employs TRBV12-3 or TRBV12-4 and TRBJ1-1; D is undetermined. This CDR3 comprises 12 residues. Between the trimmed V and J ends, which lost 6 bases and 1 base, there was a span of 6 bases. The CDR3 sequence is CASSQQNTEAFF. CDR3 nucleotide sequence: TGTGCCAGCAGCCAACAGAACACTGAAGCTTTCTTT.

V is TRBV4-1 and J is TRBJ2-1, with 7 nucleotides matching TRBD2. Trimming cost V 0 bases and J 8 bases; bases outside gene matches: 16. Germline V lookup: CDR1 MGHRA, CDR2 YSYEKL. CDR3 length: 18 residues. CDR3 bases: TGCGCCAGCAGCCAAGACTTGGGGGAGGGCCGGTTCAGGGATGAGCAGTTCTTC. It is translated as CASSQDLGEGRFRDEQFF.

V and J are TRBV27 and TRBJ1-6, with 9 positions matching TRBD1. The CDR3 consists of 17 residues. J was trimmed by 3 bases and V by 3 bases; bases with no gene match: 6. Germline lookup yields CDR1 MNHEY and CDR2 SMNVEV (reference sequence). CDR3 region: CASSFRDRAYYNSPLHF. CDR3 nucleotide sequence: TGTGCCAGCAGTTTTAGGGACAGGGCATACTATAATTCACCCCTCCACTTT.

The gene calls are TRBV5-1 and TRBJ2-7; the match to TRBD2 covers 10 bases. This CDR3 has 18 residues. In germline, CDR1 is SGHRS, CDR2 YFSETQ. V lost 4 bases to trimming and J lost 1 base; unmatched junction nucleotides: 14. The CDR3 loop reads CASSPRTPGLALSYEQYF. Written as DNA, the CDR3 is TGCGCCAGCAGCCCCCGGACCCCGGGACTAGCGCTTTCCTACGAGCAGTACTTC.

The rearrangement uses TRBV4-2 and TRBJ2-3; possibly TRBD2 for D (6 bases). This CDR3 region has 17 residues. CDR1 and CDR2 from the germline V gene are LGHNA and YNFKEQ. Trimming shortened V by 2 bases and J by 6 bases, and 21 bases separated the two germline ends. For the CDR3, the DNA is TGTGCCAGCAGCCAAAGATCCCCGAGGGCGGGGCCGGATACGCAGTATTTT. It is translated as CASSQRSPRAGPDTQYF.

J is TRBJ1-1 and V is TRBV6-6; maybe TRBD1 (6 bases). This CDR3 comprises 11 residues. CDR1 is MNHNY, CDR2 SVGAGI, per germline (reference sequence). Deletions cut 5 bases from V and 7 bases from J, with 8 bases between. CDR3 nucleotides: TGTGCCAGCAGTACAGGGAATGAAGCTTTCTTT. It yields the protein CASSTGNEAFF.

The DNA of the CDR3 is TGCGCCAGCAGCCCGGGGGATTTTACCGGGGAGCTGTTTTTT. It yields the protein CASSPGDFTGELFF. The gene calls are TRBV4-1 and TRBJ2-2, with D possibly being TRBD2 (6 bases). V was pared by 4 bases and J by 5 bases, with 11 bases between. Germline V gene data show CDR1 as MGHRA and CDR2 as YSYEKL. CDR3 length equals 14 residues.

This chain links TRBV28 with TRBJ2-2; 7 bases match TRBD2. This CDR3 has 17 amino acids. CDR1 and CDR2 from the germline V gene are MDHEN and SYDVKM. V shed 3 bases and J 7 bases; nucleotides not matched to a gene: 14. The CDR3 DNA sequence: TGTGCCAGCAGTTTTGGAACGCTAGCGGTTGCCCGCGGGGAGCTGTTTTTT. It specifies CASSFGTLAVARGELFF.

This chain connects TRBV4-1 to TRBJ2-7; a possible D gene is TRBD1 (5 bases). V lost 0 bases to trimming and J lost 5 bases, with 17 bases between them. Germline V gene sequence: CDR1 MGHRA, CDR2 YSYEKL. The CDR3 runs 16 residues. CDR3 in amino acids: CASSQDPAGFVNEQYF. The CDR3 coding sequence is TGCGCCAGCAGCCAAGATCCGGCAGGGTTCGTCAACGAGCAGTACTTC.

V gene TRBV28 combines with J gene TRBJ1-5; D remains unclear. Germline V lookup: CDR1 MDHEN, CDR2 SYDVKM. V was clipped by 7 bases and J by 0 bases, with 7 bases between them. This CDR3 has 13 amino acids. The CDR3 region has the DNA TGTGCCAGCACCCCGTTTAGCAATCAGCCCCAGCATTTT. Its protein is CASTPFSNQPQHF.

The CDR3 sequence: CASSLGPGAEGEKLFF. CDR3 bases: TGCGCCAGCAGCTTGGGGCCGGGAGCCGAGGGTGAAAAACTGTTTTTT. V is TRBV5-1 and J is TRBJ1-4; D is unclear. V gave up 0 bases and J gave up 7 bases, with 16 bases separating them. The CDR3 is made up of 16 amino acids. Germline V gene sequence: CDR1 SGHRS, CDR2 YFSETQ. Filled out from reference TRBV5-1 and TRBJ1-4, the complete variable domain reads KAGVTQTPRYLIKTRGQQVTLSCSPISGHRSVSWYQQTPGQGLQFLFEYFSETQRNKGNFPGRFSGRQFSNSRSEMNVSTLELGDSALYLCASSLGPGAEGEKLFFGSGTQLSVL.

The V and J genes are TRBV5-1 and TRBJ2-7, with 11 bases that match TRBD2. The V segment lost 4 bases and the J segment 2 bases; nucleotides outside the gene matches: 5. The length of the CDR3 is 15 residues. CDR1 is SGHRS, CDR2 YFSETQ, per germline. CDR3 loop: CASSNGTSGPYEQYF. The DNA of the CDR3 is TGCGCCAGCAGCAACGGGACTAGCGGACCCTACGAGCAGTACTTC.

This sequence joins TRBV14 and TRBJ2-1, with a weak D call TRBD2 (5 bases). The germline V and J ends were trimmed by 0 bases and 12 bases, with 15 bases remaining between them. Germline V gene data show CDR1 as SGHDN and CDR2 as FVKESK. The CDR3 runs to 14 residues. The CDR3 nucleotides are TGTGCCAGCAGCCAAGATGGGTTGGTGGGAGCGCAGTTCTTC. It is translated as CASSQDGLVGAQFF.

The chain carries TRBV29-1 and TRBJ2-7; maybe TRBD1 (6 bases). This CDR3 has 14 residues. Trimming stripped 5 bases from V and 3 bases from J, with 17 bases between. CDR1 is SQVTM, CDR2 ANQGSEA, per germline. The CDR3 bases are TGCAGCGTTACTCCGGGACAAAGAGGCTACGAGCAGTACTTC. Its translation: CSVTPGQRGYEQYF.

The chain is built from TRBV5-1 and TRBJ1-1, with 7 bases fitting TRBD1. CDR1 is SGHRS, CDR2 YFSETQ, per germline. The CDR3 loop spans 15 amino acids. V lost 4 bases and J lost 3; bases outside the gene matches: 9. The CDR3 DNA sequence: TGCGCCAGCAGCCCAAGGGGGCCGAGGGACACTGAAGCTTTCTTT. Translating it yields CASSPRGPRDTEAFF.